A selection of T cell receptor beta chains follows, all from one sample in a study of identical twins. TCRdb re-called the 5' RACE reads through MiXCR, storing one row per CDR3 protein. The table lists around 240,000 distinct CDR3 sequences, 10% of them singletons. Sequencing used memory T cells sorted from blood. These TCRs come from a man aged 50 or older in good health. CDR3s include the opening cysteine and the closing phenylalanine or tryptophan. The D gene is left open where the match is weak. The size field is filled for only some rows; it gives once, few, many or a size class.

d_gene,v_gene,j_gene,abundance,CDR3nt,CDR3aa
NA,TRBV6-5,TRBJ1-6,many,TGTGCCAGCAGTTATACTGCGGGGCGGGATAATTCACCCCTCCACTTT,CASSYTAGRDNSPLHF
TRBD2,TRBV7-2,TRBJ2-1,NA,TGTGCCAGCAGCTTAGGAGCGGGGAATGGCAATGAGCAGTTCTTC,CASSLGAGNGNEQFF
NA,TRBV28,TRBJ2-2,few,TGTGCCAGCAGTTTCCCCCCCGGGCTAGCGACCGGGGAGCTGTTTTTT,CASSFPPGLATGELFF
NA,TRBV18,TRBJ2-2,few,TGTGCCAGCTCACCGGTTTCGGGGTCCGGGGAGCTGTTTTTT,CASSPVSGSGELFF
NA,TRBV6-2/TRBV6-3,TRBJ2-1,medium-sized,TGTGCCAGCAGCAGGGACAATGAGCAGTTCTTC,CASSRDNEQFF
NA,TRBV29-1,TRBJ1-2,few,TGCAGCGTACTTCCTGGCTACACCTTC,CSVLPGYTF
TRBD1,TRBV7-2,TRBJ2-3,NA,TGTGCCAGCAGCTTTACTCCGGGACAGACGCAGTATTTT,CASSFTPGQTQYF
NA,TRBV3-1,TRBJ2-3,many,TGTGCCAGCAGCCAAGATCCCGGGACACGCACAGATACGCAGTATTTT,CASSQDPGTRTDTQYF
NA,TRBV6-4,TRBJ1-1,many,TGTGCCAGCAGTGACTTGGTCGGGACTGAAGCTTTCTTT,CASSDLVGTEAFF
NA,TRBV5-1,TRBJ2-6,many,TGCGCCAGTACCCTTAGGAGCTCTGGGGCCAACGTCCTGACTTTC,CASTLRSSGANVLTF
NA,TRBV4-1,TRBJ1-2,few,TGCGCCAGCAGCGTTGGGGGGGAGGGCTATGGCTACACCTTC,CASSVGGEGYGYTF
NA,TRBV12-3/TRBV12-4,TRBJ2-1,NA,TGTGCCAGCAGCGGGGGCCGGGCCCTCATGGTTAAGTACAATGAGCAGTTCTTC,CASSGGRALMVKYNEQFF
NA,TRBV7-9,TRBJ1-2,many,TGTGCCAGCAGTCTCGGACAGACCTCGGGCTACACCTTC,CASSLGQTSGYTF
NA,TRBV10-3,TRBJ1-1,many,TGTGCCATCAGTGAGTCTTCCGGATTAAGTTCGAACACTGAAGCTTTCTTT,CAISESSGLSSNTEAFF
NA,TRBV7-9,TRBJ2-5,many,TGTGCCAGCAGCTTAGGGGATCTGTGGGCCCAAGAGACCCAGTACTTC,CASSLGDLWAQETQYF
TRBD2,TRBV20-1,TRBJ2-1,many,TGCAGTCCCATCTCACTAGCGGGGGGCCTCACGACCTACAATGAGCAGTTCTTC,CSPISLAGGLTTYNEQFF
NA,TRBV28,TRBJ2-7,NA,TGTGCCAGCAGTTTATGGCCCGGGAATAGCCCCTACGAGCAGTACTTC,CASSLWPGNSPYEQYF
NA,TRBV29-1,TRBJ2-3,NA,TGCAGCGTTGGACACGCCCGGGCAGATACGCAGTATTTT,CSVGHARADTQYF
TRBD1,TRBV15,TRBJ1-2,NA,TGTGCCACCAGCAGAGATGCTCGACAGGGGGATGGCTACACCTTC,CATSRDARQGDGYTF
TRBD2,TRBV11-2,TRBJ2-5,many,TGTGCCAGCAGCTCCCTAGCGGGAGCTACTCCAGGGACCCAGTACTTC,CASSSLAGATPGTQYF
NA,TRBV12-3/TRBV12-4,TRBJ1-1,many,TGTGCCAGCAGTTTAGGTCAGGGAGGCGCTGAAGCTTTCTTT,CASSLGQGGAEAFF
TRBD1,TRBV28,TRBJ1-1,few,TGTGCCAGCAGTTTATTTCTGGGAGGACAGGGCCACACTGAAGCTTTCTTT,CASSLFLGGQGHTEAFF
TRBD2,TRBV28,TRBJ2-7,many,TGTGCCAGCAAGGAGCGGGAGTACGAGCAGTACTTC,CASKEREYEQYF
NA,TRBV18,TRBJ1-6,few,TGTGCCAGCTCACCACGGGATAGCGACTTAAATTCACCCCTCCACTTT,CASSPRDSDLNSPLHF
NA,TRBV7-8,TRBJ2-1,many,TGTGCCAGCAGCTTAGGGCTGGGAGCTAACAATGAGCAGTTCTTC,CASSLGLGANNEQFF
NA,TRBV29-1,TRBJ1-5,many,TGCAGCGTTGCAGGGGCCAATCAGCCCCAGCATTTT,CSVAGANQPQHF
TRBD2,TRBV20-1,TRBJ2-3,many,TGCAGTGCAACCCTAAAGGGGGGCGGGAGGACAGATACGCAGTATTTT,CSATLKGGGRTDTQYF
NA,TRBV19,TRBJ2-4,many,TGTGCCAGTAGTCTGCGGACAAGGGATTCTCAGTACTTC,CASSLRTRDSQYF
TRBD1,TRBV6-5,TRBJ2-2,many,TGTGCCAGCAGTCACCGACCAGGGGGCCCCCCTCACACCGGGGAGCTGTTTTTT,CASSHRPGGPPHTGELFF
NA,TRBV12-3/TRBV12-4,TRBJ2-1,few,TGTGCCAGCACTCCATTCAATGAGCAGTTCTTC,CASTPFNEQFF
NA,TRBV18,TRBJ2-7,many,TGTGCCAGCTCAGGGACCAACTACGAGCAGTACTTC,CASSGTNYEQYF
NA,TRBV7-2,TRBJ2-7,many,TGTGCCAGCAGTTACAAGGGTCCCTACGAGCAGTACTTC,CASSYKGPYEQYF
NA,TRBV12-3/TRBV12-4,TRBJ2-7,many,TGTGCCAGCTCAGTGGGGGGAAGCTCCTACGAGCAGTACTTC,CASSVGGSSYEQYF
NA,TRBV5-6,TRBJ2-7,NA,TGTGCCAGCAGCTCTGCTAGGGCGGTCGTCTACGAGCAGTACTTC,CASSSARAVVYEQYF
TRBD1,TRBV4-3,TRBJ1-1,few,TGCGCCAGCAGCCAAGAAGGGAGACAGGGCGTCGTAACTGAAGCTTTCTTT,CASSQEGRQGVVTEAFF
TRBD2,TRBV6-1,TRBJ2-1,NA,TGTGCCAGCAGAAGATCTAGCGGGAGGTTATTGGGCTACAATGAGCAGTTCTTC,CASRRSSGRLLGYNEQFF
NA,TRBV14,TRBJ2-7,NA,TGTGCCAGCAGCCGAGACCTAGTCTACGAGCAGTACTTC,CASSRDLVYEQYF
NA,TRBV5-4,TRBJ2-1,NA,TGTGCCAGCAGCCCGCCCGGTGTCCATGAGCAGTTCTTC,CASSPPGVHEQFF
NA,TRBV27,TRBJ2-3,NA,TGTGCCAGCAGTTTATATGGCCTTAGCACAGATACGCAGTATTTT,CASSLYGLSTDTQYF
NA,TRBV5-1,TRBJ2-3,many,TGCGCCAGCAGCTTGGCCCTAGCTAGTGCAGATACGCAGTATTTT,CASSLALASADTQYF
NA,TRBV28,TRBJ2-2,many,TGTGCCAGCAGTTTTTGGGGGAGACTGAACACCGGGGAGCTGTTTTTT,CASSFWGRLNTGELFF
TRBD2,TRBV3-1,TRBJ2-1,many,TGTGCCAGCAGCCGGTTAGCGGGGGGGACCGCTGATGAGCAGTTCTTC,CASSRLAGGTADEQFF
NA,TRBV5-6,TRBJ2-2,NA,TGTGCCAGCAGCTTCGGGAGGAACACCGGGGAGCTGTTTTTT,CASSFGRNTGELFF
TRBD1,TRBV2,TRBJ2-3,few,TGTGCCAGCAGCGCAGGGGGCTACAGGACAGATACGCAGTATTTT,CASSAGGYRTDTQYF
NA,TRBV6-1,TRBJ2-2,many,TGTGCCAGCAGTCGGATGAATACGAACACCGGGGAGCTGTTTTTT,CASSRMNTNTGELFF
NA,TRBV20-1,TRBJ1-1,few,TGCAGTGCCCCCCGGATCCGGTCGGACACTGAAGCTTTCTTT,CSAPRIRSDTEAFF
TRBD2,TRBV20-1,TRBJ2-3,few,TGCAGTGCTAGCGCCACTAGCGGGAACACAGATACGCAGTATTTT,CSASATSGNTDTQYF
TRBD2,TRBV4-1,TRBJ2-1,many,TGCGCCAGCAGCCTAGGAGGGACTAGTGAGGTGAATGAGCAGTTCTTC,CASSLGGTSEVNEQFF
TRBD2,TRBV5-6,TRBJ2-1,few,TGTGCCAGCAGGCTAGCGGGGGTAAACAATGAGCAGTTCTTC,CASRLAGVNNEQFF
TRBD1,TRBV5-5,TRBJ2-3,many,TGTGCCAGCGGGCCGGGACAGATTTTAGATACGCAGTATTTT,CASGPGQILDTQYF
TRBD1,TRBV24-1,TRBJ2-3,few,TGTGCCACCAGTGATGCCTCCCCCCGGACAGGGGGAAGGGGTACGCAGTATTTT,CATSDASPRTGGRGTQYF
NA,TRBV28,TRBJ2-3,NA,TGTGCCAGCAGCCGTCCGACAGGCGGCACAGATACGCAGTATTTT,CASSRPTGGTDTQYF
NA,TRBV28,TRBJ1-6,NA,TGTGCCAGCGCGGGTCCGACCCTCGGTTCACCCCTCCACTTT,CASAGPTLGSPLHF
TRBD2,TRBV7-2,TRBJ2-7,NA,TGTGCCAGCAGCTGGGGCCTAGCGGGAGGACCGTACTTC,CASSWGLAGGPYF
NA,TRBV4-3,TRBJ2-3,many,TGCGCCAGCAGCCAAGTCCGGTCGGTGACAGATACGCAGTATTTT,CASSQVRSVTDTQYF